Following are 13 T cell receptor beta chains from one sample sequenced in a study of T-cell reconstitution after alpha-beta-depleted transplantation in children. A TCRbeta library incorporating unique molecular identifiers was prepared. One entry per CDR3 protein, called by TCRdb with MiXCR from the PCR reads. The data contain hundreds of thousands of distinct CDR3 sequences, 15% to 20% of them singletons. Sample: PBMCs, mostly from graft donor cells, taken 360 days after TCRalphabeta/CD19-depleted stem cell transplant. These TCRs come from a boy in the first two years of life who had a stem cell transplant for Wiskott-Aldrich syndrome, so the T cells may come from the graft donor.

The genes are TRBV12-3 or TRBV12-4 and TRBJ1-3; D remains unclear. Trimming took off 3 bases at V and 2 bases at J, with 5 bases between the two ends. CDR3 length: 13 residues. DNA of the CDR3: TGTGCCAGCAGTTTTACGGCTGGAAACACCATATATTTT. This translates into CASSFTAGNTIYF.

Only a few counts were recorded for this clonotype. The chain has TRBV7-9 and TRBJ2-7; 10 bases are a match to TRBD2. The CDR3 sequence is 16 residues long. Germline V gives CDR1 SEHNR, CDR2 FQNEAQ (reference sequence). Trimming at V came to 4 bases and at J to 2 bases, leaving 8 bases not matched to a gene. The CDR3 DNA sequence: TGTGCCAGCAGCTCCCCAAAGAGCGGGGGGGCCTACGAGCAGTACTTC. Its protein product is CASSSPKSGGAYEQYF.

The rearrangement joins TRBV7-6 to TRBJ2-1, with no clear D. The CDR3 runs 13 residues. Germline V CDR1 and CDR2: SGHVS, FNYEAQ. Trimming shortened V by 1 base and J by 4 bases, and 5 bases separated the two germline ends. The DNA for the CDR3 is TGTGCCAGCAGCTTAGAGTGGTACAATGAGCAGTTCTTC. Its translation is CASSLEWYNEQFF. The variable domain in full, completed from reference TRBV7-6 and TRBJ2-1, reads GAGVSQSPRYKVTKRGQDVALRCDPISGHVSLYWYRQALGQGPEFLTYFNYEAQQDKSGLPNDRFSAERPEGSISTLTIQRTEQRDSAMYRCASSLEWYNEQFFGPGTRLTVL.

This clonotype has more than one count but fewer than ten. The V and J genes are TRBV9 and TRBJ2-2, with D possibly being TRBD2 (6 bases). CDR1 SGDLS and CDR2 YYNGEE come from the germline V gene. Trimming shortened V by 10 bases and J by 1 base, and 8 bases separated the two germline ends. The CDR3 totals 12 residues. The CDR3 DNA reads TGTGCCTCGGGACTGAACACCGGGGAGCTGTTTTTT. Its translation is CASGLNTGELFF.

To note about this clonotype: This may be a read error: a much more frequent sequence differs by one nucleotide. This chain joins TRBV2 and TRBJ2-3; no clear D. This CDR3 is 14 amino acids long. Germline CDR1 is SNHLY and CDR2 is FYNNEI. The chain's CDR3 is CASSEDISPDTHYF. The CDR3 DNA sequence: TGTGCCAGCAGTGAAGATATCTCGCCAGATACGCATTATTTT. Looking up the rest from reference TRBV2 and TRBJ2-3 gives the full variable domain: EPEVTQTPSHQVTQMGQEVILRCVPISNHLYFYWYRQILGQKVEFLVSFYNNEISEKSEIFDDQFSVERPDGSNFTLKIRSTKLEDSAMYFCASSEDISPDTHYFGPGTRLTVL.

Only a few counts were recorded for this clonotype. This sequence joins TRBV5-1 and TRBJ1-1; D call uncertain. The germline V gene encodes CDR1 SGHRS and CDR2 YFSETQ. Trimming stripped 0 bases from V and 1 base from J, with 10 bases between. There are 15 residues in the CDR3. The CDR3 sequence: CASSLGLIPNTEAFF. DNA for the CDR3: TGCGCCAGCAGCTTGGGACTCATCCCGAACACTGAAGCTTTCTTT.

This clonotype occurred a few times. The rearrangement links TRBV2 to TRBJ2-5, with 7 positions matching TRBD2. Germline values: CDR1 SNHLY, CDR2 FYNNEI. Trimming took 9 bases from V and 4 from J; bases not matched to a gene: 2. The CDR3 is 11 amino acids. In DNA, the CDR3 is TGTGCCAGGGGGAGGGGAGAGACCCAGTACTTC. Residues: CARGRGETQYF.

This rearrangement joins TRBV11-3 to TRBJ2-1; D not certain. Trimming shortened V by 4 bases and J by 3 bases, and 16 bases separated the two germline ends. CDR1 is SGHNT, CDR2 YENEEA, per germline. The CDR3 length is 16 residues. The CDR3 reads CASSSQAPLFYNEQFF. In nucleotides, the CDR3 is TGTGCCAGCAGCTCCCAAGCCCCTCTTTTCTACAATGAGCAGTTCTTC.

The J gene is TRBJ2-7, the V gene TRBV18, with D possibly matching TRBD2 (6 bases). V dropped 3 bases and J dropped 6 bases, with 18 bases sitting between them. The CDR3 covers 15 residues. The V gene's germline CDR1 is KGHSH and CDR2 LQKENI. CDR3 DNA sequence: TGTGCCAGCTCACCCATTGGCCAGGGACTGGGCGAGCAGTACTTC. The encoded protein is CASSPIGQGLGEQYF.

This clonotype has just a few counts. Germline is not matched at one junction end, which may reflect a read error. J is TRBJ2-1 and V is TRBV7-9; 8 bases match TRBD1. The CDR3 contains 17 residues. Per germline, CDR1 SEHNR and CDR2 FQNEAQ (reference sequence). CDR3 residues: CANSSPPDRVSYNEQFF. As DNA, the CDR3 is TGTGCCAACAGCTCTCCACCGGACAGGGTCTCCTACAATGAGCAGTTCTTC.

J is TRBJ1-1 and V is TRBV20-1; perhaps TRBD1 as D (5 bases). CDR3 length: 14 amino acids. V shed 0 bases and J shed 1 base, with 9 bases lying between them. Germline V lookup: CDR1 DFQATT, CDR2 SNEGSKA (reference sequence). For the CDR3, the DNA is TGCAGTGCTAGAGACAGGGCGACGAACACTGAAGCTTTCTTT. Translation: CSARDRATNTEAFF.

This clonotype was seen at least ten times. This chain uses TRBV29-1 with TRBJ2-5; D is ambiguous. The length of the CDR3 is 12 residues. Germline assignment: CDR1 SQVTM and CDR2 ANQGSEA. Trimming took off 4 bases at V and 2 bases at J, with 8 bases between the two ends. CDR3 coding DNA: TGCAGCGTTGTTGGAGAGCAAGAGACCCAGTACTTC. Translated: CSVVGEQETQYF.

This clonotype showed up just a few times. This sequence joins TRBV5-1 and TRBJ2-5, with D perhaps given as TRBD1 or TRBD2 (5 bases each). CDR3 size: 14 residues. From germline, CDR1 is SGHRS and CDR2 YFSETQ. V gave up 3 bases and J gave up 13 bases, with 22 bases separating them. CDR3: CASSSTFPRDQVYF. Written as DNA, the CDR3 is TGCGCCAGCAGCTCGACCTTCCCTCGGGACCAGGTGTACTTC.